The present T cell receptor (beta chain) was sequenced within a study of blood T cell repertoires in COVID-19. Using immunoSEQ multiplex PCR, the repertoire was profiled, and TCRdb retains in-frame clones only, with some absent. Of 200,000 or so clones in the sample, around 84% are singletons; the top ten hold around 3%. The V end lost 3 bases, the J end lost 5 bases, and 13 bases lay between the germline ends. Germline CDR1 reads SGHAT; CDR2 reads FQNNGV. The CDR3 consists of 15 residues. The chain is built from TRBV11-2 and TRBJ2-2, with D maybe TRBD2 (6 bases). Sample: peripheral blood. The clonotype originates from a middle-aged man who had recovered from COVID-19. CDR3 DNA sequence: TGTGCCAGCAGCTTTAGCGTGGAGGGAACCGGGGAGCTGTTTTTT. Encoded protein: CASSFSVEGTGELFF.